This TCR beta chain was documented in a study of quantifying T cell responses using KT2 cells. On the study more broadly: RNA was reverse transcribed with TCR alpha and beta constant-region primers.

Germline trimming cut 7 bases from V and 5 bases from J; bases unmatched to any gene: 9. This CDR3 comprises 15 residues. Germline-derived CDR1 and CDR2 are SNHLY and FYNNEI. Known numbers of the T cell clone KT2 were added to PBMC. KT2 cells were mixed with fixed PBMC numbers at varying ratios. A single-stranded UMI oligo with SP2 sequence was ligated to cDNA 3' ends. The first PCR ran 4 to 5 cycles with an equimolar RC1.1 and RC1.2 beta primer mix. Starting with the second PCR, alpha and beta TCR chains went through separate processing. Each CDR3 protein is one row after TCRdb ran MiXCR on the UMI-ligation and nested PCR reads. The sample comprises roughly 51,000 distinct CDR3 sequences, roughly 12% of which are singletons, and around a tenth rests with the top ten.

Material: PBMCs spiked with cells of the T cell clone KT2. V usage is TRBV2 and J usage is TRBJ2-1; TRBD2 matches 9 bases. The clonotype was recovered from a human donor. As DNA, the CDR3 is TGTGCCAGCACCCGGGTAGCGGGAGACCACAATGAGCAGTTCTTC. As protein: CASTRVAGDHNEQFF.